Listed below are T cell receptor beta chains from one sample, sequenced in a study of OX40 agonist ivuxolimab in advanced cancers. Sequenced by immunoSEQ multiplex PCR; TCRdb stores in-frame clones only, minus some. Altogether about 91,000 clones are present, under 90% being singletons, with the ten largest covering around 1.1%. Sequenced material: CD4+ or CD8+ T cells sorted from blood, taken in a trial of the OX40 agonist ivuxolimab. The source is an adult with an advanced solid tumor such as melanoma, head and neck, liver or kidney cancer. Each CDR3 is given with its conserved first and last residue.

V	length	J	CDR3
TRBV4-2	14	TRBJ1-5	CASSQDRPDQPQHF
TRBV23-1	19	TRBJ1-2	CASSQYQCRVREPNYGYTF
TRBV19	14	TRBJ1-1	CASSIKDRGPEAFF
TRBV5-1	15	TRBJ2-3	CASSLYGGTGDTQYF
TRBV18	14	TRBJ2-3	CASSPPGSTDTQYF
TRBV7-2	13	TRBJ2-5	CASSKLARETQYF
TRBV6-5	12	TRBJ2-1	CASSPSEGEQFF
TRBV18	17	TRBJ2-6	CASSPSTTGTGANVLTF
TRBV9	15	TRBJ2-2	CASSPQVRDTGELFF
TRBV11-2	13	TRBJ2-5	CASSFTGEETQYF
TRBV7-2	16	TRBJ2-5	CASSSLLGSYQETQYF
TRBV18	18	TRBJ2-3	CASSRTSGGARIADTQYF
TRBV27	16	TRBJ2-3	CASRGGSGGTTDTQYF
TRBV10-2	13	TRBJ1-1	CASLQGGGTEAFF
TRBV4-3	15	TRBJ2-3	CASSKDYRSTDTQYF
TRBV7-2	15	TRBJ2-2	CASSSGLAGTGELFF
TRBV7-2	13	TRBJ2-1	CASSTGQGNEQFF
TRBV5-1	15	TRBJ1-6	CASSLGAGNNSPLHF
TRBV18	12	TRBJ2-7	CASSQDSYEQYF
TRBV5-1	14	TRBJ1-1	CASSFGERNTEAFF
TRBV7-2	15	TRBJ1-1	CASSARTGAFTEAFF
TRBV6-6	14	TRBJ1-4	CASSFGQGGEKLFF
TRBV2	14	TRBJ1-1	CASSEAPGGGGAFF
TRBV18	14	TRBJ2-3	CASSPPALADTQYF
TRBV7-9	14	TRBJ1-1	CASSLGPSGAEAFF
TRBV5-6	14	TRBJ1-5	CASSLGIQNQPQHF
TRBV5-1	13	TRBJ1-2	CASSFLQGYGYTF
TRBV5-4	14	TRBJ2-5	CASSLAGLGETQYF
TRBV7-2	13	TRBJ2-7	CASSLAPGGGENF
TRBV7-2	13	TRBJ2-7	CASSLGRAREQYF
TRBV6-1	12	TRBJ1-2	CASSQGNYGYTF
TRBV5-1	14	TRBJ2-2	CASSLVQGTGELFF
TRBV5-1	15	TRBJ2-7	CASSVAGLAGDEQYF
TRBV29-1	13	TRBJ1-1	CSVWRSGGTEAFF
TRBV7-2	15	TRBJ1-1	CASSLLRLTGTEAFF
TRBV6-6	14	TRBJ1-5	CASSQPGSGQPQHF
TRBV6-5	15	TRBJ1-5	CASKAAGTGNQPQHF
TRBV11-2	15	TRBJ2-5	CASSQGGTGQETQYF
TRBV28	16	TRBJ1-2	CASSPTRTGGTYGYTF
TRBV7-2	13	TRBJ1-1	CASSLTGLTEAFF
TRBV6-1	14	TRBJ2-5	CASSGPRYQETQYF
TRBV27	14	TRBJ1-1	CASSLIPGNTEAFF
TRBV4-2	16	TRBJ2-1	CASSQEGASGDNEQFF
TRBV14	13	TRBJ2-5	CASSQSPTETQYF
TRBV6-5	13	TRBJ1-1	CASTKEPGRRAFF
TRBV5-6	14	TRBJ2-2	CASSYPGNTGELFF
TRBV5-1	18	TRBJ1-1	CASSLNVRGGRLNTEAFF
TRBV4-1	15	TRBJ1-5	CASSQEVTGDQPQHF
TRBV18	16	TRBJ2-5	CASSPPGGGAQETQYF